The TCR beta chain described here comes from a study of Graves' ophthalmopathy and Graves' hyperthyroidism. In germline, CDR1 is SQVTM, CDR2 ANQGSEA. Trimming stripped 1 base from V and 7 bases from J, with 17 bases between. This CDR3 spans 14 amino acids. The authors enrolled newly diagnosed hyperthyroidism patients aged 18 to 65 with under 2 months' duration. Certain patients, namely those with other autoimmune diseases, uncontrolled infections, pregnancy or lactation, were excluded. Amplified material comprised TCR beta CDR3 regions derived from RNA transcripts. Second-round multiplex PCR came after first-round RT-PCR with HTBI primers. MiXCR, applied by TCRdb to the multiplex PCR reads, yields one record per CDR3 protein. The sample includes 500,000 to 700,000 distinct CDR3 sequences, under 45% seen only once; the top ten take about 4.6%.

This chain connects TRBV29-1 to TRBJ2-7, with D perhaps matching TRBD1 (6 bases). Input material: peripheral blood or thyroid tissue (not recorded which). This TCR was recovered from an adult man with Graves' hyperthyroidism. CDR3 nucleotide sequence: TGCAGCGTTGAAGTGGGACATAACTATGGAGAGCAGTACTTC. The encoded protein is CSVEVGHNYGEQYF.